These T cell receptor beta chains were read from a single sample in a study of radiation and T cells in renal cell carcinoma. Clones were sequenced by immunoSEQ multiplex PCR, and TCRdb holds only the in-frame ones, with some missing. The data show approximately 15,000 clones, 64% seen once. The sample was tumor tissue, taken from a patient whose treatment included radiotherapy and nephrectomy. These receptors were taken from a woman aged 65 to 85 with renal cell carcinoma. CDR3s include the opening cysteine and the closing phenylalanine or tryptophan. D genes are given only for firm matches. Clone size, where shown, is once, few, many, or a class for clones that have expanded.

CDR3aa: CASSEGDLWGKDTEAFF
CDR3nt: TGTGCCAGCAGTGAAGGGGATTTGTGGGGGAAGGACACTGAAGCTTTCTTT
d_gene: .
j_gene: TRBJ1-1
v_gene: TRBV6-1
abundance: .

CDR3aa: CASSIVGSTYEQYF
CDR3nt: TGTGCCAGTAGTATAGTCGGCAGTACCTATGAGCAGTACTTC
d_gene: .
j_gene: TRBJ2-7
v_gene: TRBV19
abundance: .

CDR3aa: CASSDGQVNEKLFF
CDR3nt: TGTGCCAGCAGTGACGGACAGGTTAATGAAAAACTGTTTTTT
d_gene: TRBD1
j_gene: TRBJ1-4
v_gene: TRBV2
abundance: .

CDR3aa: CASSQEPGLNYGYTF
CDR3nt: TGCGCCAGCAGCCAAGAACCAGGGCTTAACTATGGCTACACCTTC
d_gene: .
j_gene: TRBJ1-2
v_gene: TRBV4-1
abundance: .

CDR3aa: CASSKGVPNEKLFF
CDR3nt: TGTGCCAGCAGCAAGGGGGTTCCTAATGAAAAACTGTTTTTT
d_gene: .
j_gene: TRBJ1-4
v_gene: TRBV5-6
abundance: .

CDR3aa: CASSGSSWYEQYF
CDR3nt: TGTGCCAGCAGTGGATCCTCTTGGTACGAGCAGTACTTC
d_gene: .
j_gene: TRBJ2-7
v_gene: TRBV6-1
abundance: .

CDR3aa: CASSQFRDGSYTDTQYF
CDR3nt: TGTGCCAGCAGCCAATTCCGGGACGGATCATACACAGATACGCAGTATTTT
d_gene: .
j_gene: TRBJ2-3
v_gene: TRBV14
abundance: .

CDR3aa: CASSSLSGREQFF
CDR3nt: TGTGCCAGCAGCTCTCTTAGCGGGAGGGAGCAGTTCTTC
d_gene: TRBD2
j_gene: TRBJ2-1
v_gene: TRBV7-3
abundance: .

CDR3aa: CASSEAARSPLHF
CDR3nt: TGCGCCAGCAGTGAAGCCGCCAGATCACCCCTCCACTTT
d_gene: .
j_gene: TRBJ1-6
v_gene: TRBV10-1
abundance: .

CDR3aa: CASSQDRAYEQYF
CDR3nt: TGCGCCAGCAGCCAAGATCGGGCCTACGAGCAGTACTTC
d_gene: .
j_gene: TRBJ2-7
v_gene: TRBV4-3
abundance: .

CDR3aa: CASSPDRGLGAKNIQYF
CDR3nt: TGTGCCAGCAGCCCGGACAGGGGGCTGGGGGCCAAAAACATTCAGTACTTC
d_gene: TRBD1
j_gene: TRBJ2-4
v_gene: TRBV7-2
abundance: .

CDR3aa: CASSEGDEFEQFF
CDR3nt: TGTGCCAGCAGTGAGGGCGATGAATTTGAGCAGTTCTTC
d_gene: .
j_gene: TRBJ2-1
v_gene: TRBV6-4
abundance: few

CDR3aa: CASSLKTGAKAVPYYEQYF
CDR3nt: TGTGCCAGCAGCTTAAAGACAGGGGCAAAAGCTGTCCCGTACTACGAGCAGTACTTC
d_gene: TRBD1
j_gene: TRBJ2-7
v_gene: TRBV5-5
abundance: .

CDR3aa: CASSSPSGTSGSSYEQYF
CDR3nt: TGTGCCAGCAGTTCCCCTTCCGGGACTAGCGGGAGCTCCTACGAGCAGTACTTC
d_gene: TRBD2
j_gene: TRBJ2-7
v_gene: TRBV27
abundance: .

CDR3aa: CASSSPGQRETQYF
CDR3nt: TGTGCCAGCAGCTCACCGGGACAAAGAGAGACCCAGTACTTC
d_gene: .
j_gene: TRBJ2-5
v_gene: TRBV7-9
abundance: .

CDR3aa: CASNPLATGELFF
CDR3nt: TGTGCCAGCAATCCTTTAGCCACCGGGGAGCTGTTTTTT
d_gene: .
j_gene: TRBJ2-2
v_gene: TRBV2
abundance: .

CDR3aa: CASSLREPHEQYF
CDR3nt: TGTGCCAGCAGCTTGCGGGAGCCCCACGAGCAGTACTTC
d_gene: .
j_gene: TRBJ2-7
v_gene: TRBV5-8
abundance: .

CDR3aa: CASSPGQGATDTQYF
CDR3nt: TGCGCCAGCAGCCCGGGACAGGGGGCAACAGATACGCAGTATTTT
d_gene: TRBD1
j_gene: TRBJ2-3
v_gene: TRBV5-1
abundance: .

CDR3aa: CASSSRTGSTEAFF
CDR3nt: TGTGCCAGCAGTTCGAGGACAGGGAGCACTGAAGCTTTCTTT
d_gene: TRBD1
j_gene: TRBJ1-1
v_gene: TRBV6-5
abundance: once

CDR3aa: CASSVLGGADTGELFF
CDR3nt: TGTGCCAGCAGCGTCCTCGGGGGGGCAGACACCGGGGAGCTGTTTTTT
d_gene: TRBD2
j_gene: TRBJ2-2
v_gene: TRBV9
abundance: few

CDR3aa: CASSELPGQRGYTF
CDR3nt: TGTGCCAGCAGTGAACTCCCCGGACAGCGTGGCTACACCTTC
d_gene: .
j_gene: TRBJ1-2
v_gene: TRBV2
abundance: few

CDR3aa: CAWSVQTSGRAGELFF
CDR3nt: TGTGCCTGGAGTGTACAAACTAGCGGGAGGGCCGGGGAGCTGTTTTTT
d_gene: TRBD2
j_gene: TRBJ2-2
v_gene: TRBV30
abundance: .

CDR3aa: CASSASEISGYTF
CDR3nt: TGTGCCAGCAGCGCGTCGGAAATCTCTGGCTACACCTTC
d_gene: .
j_gene: TRBJ1-2
v_gene: TRBV7-6
abundance: .

CDR3aa: CASSPHPQNTEAFF
CDR3nt: TGCGCCAGCAGCCCACACCCCCAGAACACTGAAGCTTTCTTT
d_gene: .
j_gene: TRBJ1-1
v_gene: TRBV4-1
abundance: .

CDR3aa: CASSQASGEQFF
CDR3nt: TGCGCCAGCAGCCAAGCGTCAGGTGAGCAGTTCTTC
d_gene: .
j_gene: TRBJ2-1
v_gene: TRBV4-3
abundance: .

CDR3aa: CASSRQAGYEQYF
CDR3nt: TGTGCCAGCTCACGACAGGCCGGCTACGAGCAGTACTTC
d_gene: .
j_gene: TRBJ2-7
v_gene: TRBV18
abundance: few

CDR3aa: CASSPVGREQYF
CDR3nt: TGTGCCAGCAGCCCCGTCGGGAGAGAGCAGTACTTC
d_gene: .
j_gene: TRBJ2-7
v_gene: TRBV7-9
abundance: .

CDR3aa: CASSPSAGDFRNQPQHF
CDR3nt: TGTGCCAGCTCACCCTCCGCAGGGGATTTTCGCAATCAGCCCCAGCATTTT
d_gene: .
j_gene: TRBJ1-5
v_gene: TRBV18
abundance: few

CDR3aa: CASSSLEGRDQPQHF
CDR3nt: TGTGCCAGCAGCTCACTGGAGGGGAGGGATCAGCCCCAGCATTTT
d_gene: .
j_gene: TRBJ1-5
v_gene: TRBV6-6
abundance: .

CDR3aa: CASSQLGLYGYTF
CDR3nt: TGCGCCAGCAGCCAACTGGGGCTCTATGGCTACACCTTC
d_gene: .
j_gene: TRBJ1-2
v_gene: TRBV4-3
abundance: once

CDR3aa: CASSEGTLQDTQYF
CDR3nt: TGCGCCAGCAGTGAAGGGACCCTACAGGATACGCAGTATTTT
d_gene: .
j_gene: TRBJ2-3
v_gene: TRBV10-1
abundance: once

CDR3aa: CASSLALAGANEQFF
CDR3nt: TGTGCCAGCAGCTTAGCTCTAGCGGGAGCCAATGAGCAGTTCTTC
d_gene: TRBD2
j_gene: TRBJ2-1
v_gene: TRBV7-9
abundance: .

CDR3aa: CASSQGTSPVGGQFF
CDR3nt: TGTGCCAGCAGCCAAGGGACTAGCCCCGTGGGGGGGCAGTTCTTC
d_gene: TRBD2
j_gene: TRBJ2-1
v_gene: TRBV4-2
abundance: .

CDR3aa: CASSLSATGELFF
CDR3nt: TGTGCCAGCAGTTTGAGTGCCACCGGGGAGCTGTTTTTT
d_gene: .
j_gene: TRBJ2-2
v_gene: TRBV6-5
abundance: few

CDR3aa: CASSQAVRQPQHF
CDR3nt: TGTGCCAGCAGCCAAGCCGTCAGGCAGCCCCAGCATTTT
d_gene: .
j_gene: TRBJ1-5
v_gene: TRBV4-2
abundance: .

CDR3aa: CASSQAQGAYGYTF
CDR3nt: TGCGCCAGCAGCCAAGCACAGGGTGCCTATGGCTACACCTTC
d_gene: .
j_gene: TRBJ1-2
v_gene: TRBV7-9
abundance: once

CDR3aa: CASSELGRGDTQYF
CDR3nt: TGTGCCAGCAGTGAACTCGGCAGGGGGGATACGCAGTATTTT
d_gene: TRBD1
j_gene: TRBJ2-3
v_gene: TRBV6-1
abundance: .

CDR3aa: CASSYSGGSGYEQYF
CDR3nt: TGTGCCAGCAGTTACTCGGGGGGGAGTGGCTACGAGCAGTACTTC
d_gene: TRBD2
j_gene: TRBJ2-7
v_gene: TRBV6-5
abundance: .